The clone carrying this TCR beta chain came up a few times. The data were taken from a study of patients and donors after allogeneic stem cell transplantation. TCRdb re-called the RT-PCR reads through MiXCR, storing one row per CDR3 protein. Among roughly 200,000 distinct CDR3 sequences listed, 35% to 45% were seen once. Germline assignment: CDR1 WNHNN and CDR2 SYGVQD (reference sequence). The length of the CDR3 is 14 residues. V was pared by 10 bases and J by 1 base, with 7 bases of the junction left unmatched. The rearrangement uses TRBV10-1 and TRBJ2-3; 8 nucleotides align to TRBD1. This clonotype was sampled from a human donor who was either an allogeneic HSCT recipient or a stem cell or donor lymphocyte infusion donor (not recorded which). It is not recorded whose cells these are; they may come from a transplant donor. The sample consisted of blood, either unsorted or a sorted T cell fraction (not recorded which). CDR3: CAIADRGRTDTQYF. The CDR3 coding sequence is TGCGCCATAGCCGACAGGGGCCGCACAGATACGCAGTATTTT.